Below, 11 T cell receptor beta chains from the same sample are listed, as sequenced in a study of blood T cell repertoires in COVID-19. Only in-frame clones appear in the TCRdb table, and some are missing; sequencing was by immunoSEQ multiplex PCR. Of 490,000 or so clones listed, roughly 90% are singletons. Sequencing was done on a sample of PBMCs or T cells enriched from blood (not recorded which). These receptors were taken from a woman aged 40 to 50 who had recovered from COVID-19.

This sequence joins TRBV4-1 and TRBJ1-1; D gene unclear. The V end was cut by 6 bases, the J end by 1 base, with 12 bases between. The germline V gene has CDR1 MGHRA and CDR2 YSYEKL. This CDR3 contains 14 residues. CDR3 amino acids: CASRRTAANTEAFF. The CDR3 region has the DNA TGCGCCAGCAGACGTACCGCGGCGAACACTGAAGCTTTCTTT.

The chain has TRBV12-2 and TRBJ1-3; no DNA check was done on the table's D call, TRBD1. TRBV12-2 is labeled a pseudogene. The CDR3 contains 15 residues. CDR3 protein: CASRHREWSGNTIYF. In DNA, the CDR3 is TGTGCAAGTCGCCACAGGGAGTGGTCTGGAAACACCATATATTTT.

This chain joins TRBV6-2 or TRBV6-3 and TRBJ2-3; 7 bases align to TRBD1. The length of the CDR3 is 15 residues. CDR1 is MNHEY and CDR2 is SVGEGT in the germline V gene. Losses at the gene ends were 6 bases for V and 0 bases for J; bases not matched to a gene: 6. The CDR3 DNA is TGTGCCAGCAGCCGCCGGGACAGAAGCACAGATACGCAGTATTTT. This encodes CASSRRDRSTDTQYF.

The chain is built from TRBV27 and TRBJ2-7, with TRBD1 identical over 8 bases. Unmatched junction bases numbered 13, after V lost 5 bases and J lost 4 bases. Germline values: CDR1 MNHEY, CDR2 SMNVEV (reference sequence). CDR3 size: 16 residues. CDR3 nucleotide sequence: TGTGCCAGCAGTCCCTACTGGACAGGGAGTATTTACGAGCAGTACTTC. It encodes CASSPYWTGSIYEQYF.

This chain joins TRBV24-1 and TRBJ2-7; TRBD1 agrees at 9 bases. Germline V lookup: CDR1 KGHDR, CDR2 SFDVKD. V lost 3 bases, J lost 8 bases, and 4 bases stayed unmatched. The CDR3 runs 13 residues. CDR3 amino acids: CATSDVGQGKQYF. The DNA for the CDR3 is TGTGCCACCAGTGATGTGGGACAGGGCAAGCAGTACTTC.

The chain uses TRBV7-7 and TRBJ2-3; 12 nucleotides align to TRBD2. V gave up 5 bases and J gave up 2 bases; unmatched junction bases: 5. Germline assignment: CDR1 SSHAT and CDR2 FNYEAQ (reference sequence). This CDR3 region has 16 residues. The CDR3 nucleotides read TGTGCCAGCAGCCCGGGGACTAGCGGGTACACAGATACGCAGTATTTT. This encodes CASSPGTSGYTDTQYF.

The chain joins TRBV4-1 to TRBJ2-7; the match to TRBD1 covers 7 bases. This CDR3 is built from 15 residues. V shed 0 bases, J shed 4 bases, and the junction held 6 bases outside the gene matches. Germline lookup yields CDR1 MGHRA and CDR2 YSYEKL. The CDR3 DNA reads TGCGCCAGCAGCCAAGAGGACAGGATGTCGTACGAGCAGTACTTC. It encodes CASSQEDRMSYEQYF.

This rearrangement joins TRBV7-6 to TRBJ1-2; TRBD1 might be the D (6 bases). V was clipped by 2 bases and J by 4 bases, with 11 bases between them. The CDR3 runs to 14 residues. The germline CDR1 and CDR2 sequences are SGHVS and FNYEAQ. The CDR3 region is CASSLNSDSYGYTF. The CDR3, as DNA: TGTGCCAGCAGCTTAAACTCGGACAGCTATGGCTACACCTTC.

This clone showed up just once. The rearrangement links TRBV27 to TRBJ1-2; 7 positions match TRBD1. V dropped 5 bases and J dropped 4; count of bases not matched to a gene: 10. CDR3 length: 15 residues. The germline V gene encodes CDR1 MNHEY and CDR2 SMNVEV (reference sequence). The CDR3 DNA follows: TGTGCCAGCAGTCCTCGGGACAGCTTTAGCTATGGCTACACCTTC. This sequence encodes CASSPRDSFSYGYTF.

Worth noting for this clone: A junction end diverges from the germline sequence, so it may reflect a read error. The chain is built from TRBV11-2 and TRBJ2-3; D is unresolved. Germline-derived CDR1 and CDR2 are SGHAT and FQNNGV. The CDR3 loop spans 13 amino acids. The CDR3 spells CASSLLGGSPGFW. CDR3 bases: TGTGCCAGCAGCTTACTTGGTGGCAGCCCAGGTTTTTGG.

V is TRBV7-2 and J is TRBJ1-2; unclear D gene. The CDR3 has 16 residues. Trimming pared 1 base from V and 4 bases from J, leaving 16 bases between. CDR1 and CDR2 (germline): SGHTA, FQGNSA. The CDR3 DNA is TGTGCCAGCAGCTTAGATTCCCAGGTCGTTAGCTATGGCTACACCTTC. Translated: CASSLDSQVVSYGYTF.